This T cell receptor beta chain comes out of a study of cytomegalovirus exposure and HLA in healthy donors. This clone showed up just a few times. Its antigen is still unknown. Primers included in the PCR were 60 Vbeta and 13 Jbeta primers. Clones were sequenced by immunoSEQ multiplex PCR, and TCRdb holds only the in-frame ones, with some missing. The sample lists about 190,000 clones; 80% to 85% were seen once. V was pared by 0 bases and J by 4 bases, with 0 bases of the junction left unmatched. The CDR3 spans 13 residues. Germline V gene sequence: CDR1 MNHEY, CDR2 SMNVEV (reference sequence). Study findings and constraints: Later work found that TCR association rates differed between HLA loci; DRB1 had the most and HLA-C the fewest. Among the sequence variants, a highly shared cluster was likely an artifact of sequencing.

Sequencing used PBMCs. The V gene is TRBV27, the J gene TRBJ2-7; the match to TRBD2 covers 7 bases. The sequence came from a man aged 35-49 years in good health and CMV-seropositive. In nucleotides, the CDR3 is TGTGCCAGCAGTTTATCGGGGGGGTACGAGCAGTACTTC. Its translation: CASSLSGGYEQYF.